Listed below are T cell receptor beta chains from one sample, sequenced in a study of beta chain features in type 1 diabetes. Method: immunoSEQ multiplex PCR; TCRdb's copy keeps in-frame clones and lacks some. The sample yields 400,000 to 500,000 clones, approximately 15% seen once. Material: naive CD4+ T cells from blood. The receptor source for this set is a man aged 30 to 45 in good health. Each CDR3 is given with its conserved first and last residue. The D gene is left open where the match is weak. The size entry is marked missing in some rows and otherwise reads once, few, many or a size class.

V	D	size	J	DNA	CDR3
TRBV9	NA	few	TRBJ2-3	TGTGCCAGCAGCGTAGGAACGGCTAGCACAGATACGCAGTATTTT	CASSVGTASTDTQYF
TRBV30	NA	NA	TRBJ1-6	TGTGCCTGGAGTGTACATGGGAGGGATTCACCCCTCCACTTT	CAWSVHGRDSPLHF
TRBV10-3	NA	NA	TRBJ1-1	TGTGCCATCAGTGAGTCCCTTCAATGGGGGCAGCACACTGAAGCTTTCTTT	CAISESLQWGQHTEAFF
TRBV5-6	NA	NA	TRBJ2-7	TGTGCCAGCAGCTTGTTTGAGGAGCAGTACTTC	CASSLFEEQYF
TRBV5-4	NA	few	TRBJ2-3	TGTGCCAGCACCCCCTATCAGGCAGATACGCAGTATTTT	CASTPYQADTQYF
TRBV7-8	NA	NA	TRBJ2-5	TGTGCCAGCAGCTTAGCATTATTGGAGACCCAGTACTTC	CASSLALLETQYF
TRBV30	NA	few	TRBJ1-2	TGTGCCTGGAGTGCAGGATTCGATAACTATGGCTACACCTTC	CAWSAGFDNYGYTF
TRBV2	NA	NA	TRBJ1-2	TGTGCCAGCAGTGAAAAAGCTGGCAGGTATGGCTACACCTTC	CASSEKAGRYGYTF
TRBV6-5	TRBD1	NA	TRBJ2-2	TGTGCCAGCAGGAGGACAGGGGCGGGTACCGGGGAGCTGTTTTTT	CASRRTGAGTGELFF
TRBV30	NA	few	TRBJ1-2	TGTGCCTGGAGTGTCCCTTTGACATCTTTCTATGGCTACACCTTC	CAWSVPLTSFYGYTF
TRBV9	NA	few	TRBJ1-2	TGTGCCAGCAGCGTAACAGGTTATGGCTACACCTTC	CASSVTGYGYTF
TRBV27	NA	NA	TRBJ2-6	TGTGCCAGCAGTTCCCTTAGGGGCTCTGGGGCCAACGTCCTGACTTTC	CASSSLRGSGANVLTF
TRBV4-1	TRBD1	NA	TRBJ2-3	TGCGCCAGCAGCGAGGGGGCCATGGGCACAGATACGCAGTATTTT	CASSEGAMGTDTQYF
TRBV25-1	NA	NA	TRBJ2-2	TGTGCCAGCAGGACCGGGACACTTAGCACCGGGGAGCTGTTTTTT	CASRTGTLSTGELFF
TRBV5-4	NA	NA	TRBJ1-1	TGTGCCAGCAGCTTGGAGGTCCACCCCCGTACTGAAGCTTTCTTT	CASSLEVHPRTEAFF
TRBV30	NA	NA	TRBJ1-2	TGTGCCTGGGAGACAGTCTACTATGGCTACACCTTC	CAWETVYYGYTF
TRBV2	NA	NA	TRBJ2-3	TGTGCCAGCAGTGAAAACACAGATACGCAGTATTTT	CASSENTDTQYF
TRBV2	NA	NA	TRBJ2-2	TGTGCCAGCAGTGCGGGCAGGACTTCCACCGGGGAGCTGTTTTTT	CASSAGRTSTGELFF
TRBV30	TRBD2	few	TRBJ2-1	TGTGCCTGGAGTATTCGCCGGGACTATACGTTAAGGAGCTCCTACAATGAGCAGTTCTTC	CAWSIRRDYTLRSSYNEQFF
TRBV10-2	NA	NA	TRBJ2-7	TGCGCCGGGGCGACCGCGGGGAGCGGTCTATACGAGCAGTACTTC	CAGATAGSGLYEQYF
TRBV19	NA	few	TRBJ2-7	TGTGCCAGTAGTATACTCAACAGCTACGAGCAGTACTTC	CASSILNSYEQYF
TRBV29-1	NA	NA	TRBJ2-2	TGCAGCGTTGACAGTGCGAACACCGGGGAGCTGCTTTTT	CSVDSANTGELLF
TRBV2	TRBD2	NA	TRBJ2-3	TGTGCCAGCAGGAGGGATAGCGGGGGCGCAGATACGCAGTATTTT	CASRRDSGGADTQYF
TRBV4-1	NA	NA	TRBJ1-2	TGCGCCAGCAGCCAAGATCTTGTAGGGACGCGGTCAGGCTACACCTTC	CASSQDLVGTRSGYTF
TRBV6-5	NA	NA	TRBJ2-2	TGTGCCAGCAGCTCCACAGGGTTCACCGGGGAGCTGTTTTTT	CASSSTGFTGELFF
TRBV7-2	NA	NA	TRBJ1-2	TGTGCCAGCAGCTTAGCGCTTGATGGCTACACCTTC	CASSLALDGYTF
TRBV19	NA	few	TRBJ1-3	TGTGCCAGTAGTCCAGGGCGCTCTGGAAACACCATATATTTT	CASSPGRSGNTIYF
TRBV13	NA	many	TRBJ2-3	TGTGCCAGCAGCCTGGTGGGGACAGATACGCAGTATTTT	CASSLVGTDTQYF
TRBV4-3	NA	NA	TRBJ2-7	TGCGCCAGCAGCCAAGTATTTGGCTACGAGCAGTACTTC	CASSQVFGYEQYF
TRBV2	NA	NA	TRBJ2-1	TGTGCCAGCAGTGAAAGGACAGCCTCCTTCAATGAGCAGTTCTTC	CASSERTASFNEQFF
TRBV25-1	NA	few	TRBJ2-1	TGTGCCAGCACCGCGGACGCGTACAATGAGCAGTTCTTC	CASTADAYNEQFF
TRBV20-1	NA	NA	TRBJ1-2	TGCAGTGCGGAGGAGGTTACTGGCTACACCTTC	CSAEEVTGYTF
TRBV30	NA	NA	TRBJ2-1	TGTGCCTGGACCCAGGGTTGGGTCAATGAGCAGTTCTTC	CAWTQGWVNEQFF
TRBV14	NA	few	TRBJ1-2	TGTGCCAGCAGCCCCCGACTCGGCGGCTACACCTTC	CASSPRLGGYTF
TRBV7-2	NA	NA	TRBJ2-5	TGTGCCAGCAGAAGACTGGGGGGGACCCAGTACTTC	CASRRLGGTQYF
TRBV19	NA	few	TRBJ1-1	TGTGCCAGTAGTTCTACAGGGCGGGGGAACACTGAAGCTTTCTTT	CASSSTGRGNTEAFF
TRBV30	NA	few	TRBJ1-3	TGTGCCGTCGGTGGCTCTGGAAACACCATATATTTT	CAVGGSGNTIYF
TRBV6-1	TRBD2	few	TRBJ2-3	TGTGCCAGCAGTGCCACTAGCGGGGGGGTCACAGATACGCAGTATTTT	CASSATSGGVTDTQYF
TRBV19	NA	few	TRBJ1-1	TGTGCCAGTAGTATCGGGACGGCTTTTGGAGCTTTCTTT	CASSIGTAFGAFF
TRBV10-3	TRBD2	once	TRBJ2-3	TGTGCCATCAGTGAACGAGACGGCGGGACTAGCGGGATAGGAGATACGCAGTATTTT	CAISERDGGTSGIGDTQYF
TRBV6-5	NA	NA	TRBJ1-2	TGTGCCAGCAGTTACCGGAGCTACACCTTC	CASSYRSYTF
TRBV5-6	NA	few	TRBJ1-5	TGTGCCAGCAGCTTCTCCAGCAATCAGCCCCAGCATTTT	CASSFSSNQPQHF
TRBV29-1	NA	few	TRBJ1-1	TGCAGCGTTGTGAGGGAGACCGAAGCTTTCTTT	CSVVRETEAFF
TRBV13	TRBD1	NA	TRBJ2-5	TGTGCCAGCAGCTTAGGCGCCGGGACAGGGGGCGGGGAGACCCAGTACTTC	CASSLGAGTGGGETQYF
TRBV7-9	TRBD2	few	TRBJ2-5	TGTGCCAGCAGCTTAGGTAGCGGGGGAGAGACCCAGTACTTC	CASSLGSGGETQYF
TRBV4-3	NA	few	TRBJ1-6	TGCGCCAGCAGCCAGTCCGGGACGGACAATTCACCCCTCCACTTT	CASSQSGTDNSPLHF
TRBV9	NA	NA	TRBJ2-3	TGTGCCAGCAGCGTAGGTGGGGAAAGCACAGATACGCAGTATTTT	CASSVGGESTDTQYF
TRBV29-1	TRBD2	NA	TRBJ2-1	TGCAGCGTTGACGGACTAGCGGGAGACTTAGGGCAGTTCTTC	CSVDGLAGDLGQFF
TRBV2	TRBD2	few	TRBJ2-3	TGTGCCAGCAGTTTGACTAGCGGGGGGACAGATACGCAGTATTTT	CASSLTSGGTDTQYF
TRBV7-9	TRBD2	few	TRBJ2-5	TGTGCCAGCAGAGCGGGGATCCAAGAGACCCAGTACTTC	CASRAGIQETQYF
TRBV7-9	NA	NA	TRBJ2-3	TGTGCCAGCAGCTTGGACGCAGCAGATACGCAGTATTTT	CASSLDAADTQYF
TRBV18	NA	few	TRBJ1-1	TGTGCCAGCCACGAAGGACGGTTCACTGAAGCTTTCTTT	CASHEGRFTEAFF
TRBV5-4	NA	NA	TRBJ1-2	TGTGCCAGCAGCTTCAAGAGGGGAGACTATGGCTACACCTTC	CASSFKRGDYGYTF
TRBV29-1	NA	few	TRBJ2-5	TGCAGCGTTGAAGACGAGACCCAGTACTTC	CSVEDETQYF
TRBV7-2	NA	NA	TRBJ2-2	TGTGCCAGCAGCTTGGACTACAACACCGGGGAGCTGTTTTTT	CASSLDYNTGELFF
TRBV7-2	NA	NA	TRBJ2-3	TGTGCCAGCAGCTTAATAGCGGAGCAGTATTTT	CASSLIAEQYF
TRBV9	NA	NA	TRBJ1-1	TGTGCCAGCAGCGTAGGCCCGGCCGACACTGAAGCTTTCTTT	CASSVGPADTEAFF
TRBV5-4	TRBD1	few	TRBJ2-5	TGTGCCAGCAGCACGGGACAGTACCAAGAGACCCAGTACTTC	CASSTGQYQETQYF
TRBV18	NA	few	TRBJ1-1	TGTGCCAGCTCTCCGACAGGAGGTAACACTGAAGCTTTCTTT	CASSPTGGNTEAFF
TRBV9	TRBD1	NA	TRBJ2-1	TGTGCCAGCAGCGTCGGGGACACAGGGGGACTGGGCAATGAGCAGTTCTTC	CASSVGDTGGLGNEQFF